This entry lists 31 T cell receptor beta chains sequenced from one sample in a study of T-cell memory formation after mild COVID-19. TCRdb passed the 5' RACE reads through MiXCR, listing each CDR3 protein once. Of around 440,000 distinct CDR3 sequences listed, 15% to 20% are singletons. The sample taken for sequencing was PBMCs or a T cell subset sorted from them (not recorded which). Every receptor here comes from an adult woman who had mild COVID-19 (a few samples of this study predate the infection). Cell type and time point are not known.

This clonotype has more than one count but fewer than ten. The chain employs TRBV19 and TRBJ2-1; D possibly uses TRBD1 or TRBD2 (5 bases each). Trimming cost V 3 bases and J 10 bases, with 19 bases left between them. CDR1 and CDR2 (germline): LNHDA, SQIVND (reference sequence). The CDR3 extends over 15 amino acids. Here the CDR3 DNA reads TGTGCCAGTAGTATTCAGACGGGATGGACAATGGAGCAGTTCTTC. It yields the protein CASSIQTGWTMEQFF.

The genes are TRBV29-1 and TRBJ1-1; D is unclear. V was cut by 1 base and J by 7 bases, with 1 base left in between. CDR3 length: 9 residues. Germline CDR1 SQVTM, CDR2 ANQGSEA. The CDR3 loop reads CSVEVEAFF. The CDR3 DNA follows: TGCAGCGTTGAAGTTGAAGCTTTCTTT.

J is TRBJ2-7 and V is TRBV7-2, with D tentatively TRBD1 (6 bases). Per germline, CDR1 SGHTA and CDR2 FQGNSA. V was cut by 0 bases and J by 5 bases, with 14 bases left in between. This CDR3 has 15 residues. CDR3 sequence: CASSLALGQRNEQYF. CDR3 sequence (DNA): TGTGCCAGCAGCTTAGCCCTAGGACAGCGGAACGAGCAGTACTTC.

This clonotype has just one count. The rearrangement uses TRBV6-1 and TRBJ1-5; a weak D match, TRBD1 (5 bases). V lost 2 bases, J lost 2 bases, and 10 bases lay in between. This CDR3 is 15 amino acids long. Germline-derived CDR1 and CDR2 are MNHNS and SASEGT. CDR3 sequence reads: CASSEWVGGNQPQHF. The CDR3 nucleotides read TGTGCCAGCAGTGAATGGGTGGGGGGCAATCAGCCCCAGCATTTT.

This clonotype appeared a few times. This rearrangement joins TRBV12-3 or TRBV12-4 to TRBJ1-2; no definite D call. The CDR3 length is 14 residues. V dropped 6 bases and J dropped 4 bases, with 15 bases sitting between them. CDR3 residues: CASSPPVDPYGYTF. In DNA form, the CDR3 reads TGTGCCAGCAGCCCCCCCGTCGATCCCTATGGCTACACCTTC.

The sample holds one count of this clonotype. This rearrangement joins TRBV29-1 to TRBJ2-7; 7 bases match TRBD1. The CDR3 has 15 amino acids. V lost 4 bases to trimming and J lost 0 bases; unmatched junction nucleotides: 9. Germline-derived CDR1 and CDR2 are SQVTM and ANQGSEA. CDR3 residues: CSVGGQAFSSYEQYF. CDR3 sequence (DNA): TGCAGCGTTGGCGGACAGGCCTTTAGCTCCTACGAGCAGTACTTC.

This clonotype was counted between two and nine times. This chain joins TRBV4-2 and TRBJ2-7, with 10 nucleotides matching TRBD2. Germline trimming cut 4 bases from V and 3 bases from J; bases unmatched to any gene: 3. The CDR3 totals 14 residues. Looked up from germline, CDR1 is LGHNA and CDR2 is YNFKEQ. The CDR3 loop reads CASSPLAGGYEQYF. In nucleotides, the CDR3 is TGTGCCAGCAGCCCTTTAGCGGGGGGCTACGAGCAGTACTTC.

This clonotype was seen only a few times. The CDR3 spells CASNKGPSYNEQFF. The CDR3 nucleotides read TGTGCCAGCAATAAGGGGCCCTCCTACAATGAGCAGTTCTTC. The chain joins TRBV6-5 to TRBJ2-1, with D perhaps TRBD1 (5 bases). Germline CDR1 is MNHEY and CDR2 is SVGAGI. The ends were cut back, 7 bases at V and 0 bases at J, with 10 bases in the middle. This CDR3 contains 14 residues.

This clonotype showed up just a few times. This rearrangement joins TRBV7-3 to TRBJ2-5; D not resolved. Trimming cost V 4 bases and J 3 bases, with 9 bases left between them. Germline-derived CDR1 and CDR2 are SGHTA and FQGTGA. This CDR3 spans 13 amino acids. CDR3 loop: CASSYGPEETQYF. CDR3 bases: TGTGCCAGCAGCTACGGGCCTGAAGAGACCCAGTACTTC.

V is TRBV6-1 and J is TRBJ1-5; a possible D gene is TRBD1 (5 bases). The length of the CDR3 is 16 residues. Trimming took 8 bases from V and 6 from J, leaving 23 bases between them. Germline V CDR1 and CDR2: MNHNS, SASEGT. CDR3 DNA sequence: TGTGCCAGCCGAAAATTGGGGACTGCCATGGGTCAGCCCCAGCATTTT. Its protein is CASRKLGTAMGQPQHF.

This clonotype was detected a few times. The genes are TRBV3-1 and TRBJ2-7, with D possibly TRBD1 on 6 matching bases. Trimming left V 2 bases short and J 4 bases short, with 15 bases between. The germline V gene encodes CDR1 LGHDT and CDR2 YNNKEL (reference sequence). CDR3 length equals 15 residues. This CDR3 is CASSQFQGRDYEQYF. CDR3 in DNA: TGTGCCAGCAGCCAATTTCAGGGGCGCGATTACGAGCAGTACTTC.

Ten or more counts support this clonotype. CDR3 in amino acids: CASSLEPQGARATEAFF. The CDR3 DNA is TGCGCCAGCAGCTTGGAACCACAGGGGGCGCGGGCCACTGAAGCTTTCTTT. The V and J genes are TRBV5-1 and TRBJ1-1; TRBD1 matches at 9 bases. Germline-derived CDR1 and CDR2 are SGHRS and YFSETQ. V lost 0 bases and J lost 4; bases outside the gene matches: 10. This CDR3 is built from 17 residues.

V is TRBV7-9 and J is TRBJ1-5, with 10 bases matching TRBD1. The CDR3 sequence is 15 residues long. V trimming: 5 bases; J trimming: 1 base; junction bases outside the gene matches: 2. From germline, CDR1 is SEHNR and CDR2 FQNEAQ (reference sequence). CDR3 residues: CASSQDRGSNQPQHF. CDR3 in DNA: TGTGCCAGCAGCCAGGACAGGGGGAGCAATCAGCCCCAGCATTTT.

The V and J genes are TRBV24-1 and TRBJ2-3; D is perhaps TRBD2 (5 bases). The CDR3 sequence is 11 residues long. Germline CDR1 is KGHDR and CDR2 is SFDVKD. The ends were cut back, 9 bases at V and 4 bases at J, with 7 bases in the middle. CDR3 DNA: TGTGCCACCGGACTCTCAGATACGCAGTATTTT. Amino acids: CATGLSDTQYF.

This clonotype was seen at least ten times. This chain uses TRBV6-4 with TRBJ2-3, with TRBD1 matching over 10 bases. The CDR3 consists of 15 residues. Germline V lookup: CDR1 MRHNA, CDR2 SNTAGT. The trim removed 5 bases at V and 4 bases at J, leaving 6 bases unmatched. The DNA for the CDR3 is TGTGCCAGCAGTCAGACAGGGGGCGAATCAGATACGCAGTATTTT. It specifies CASSQTGGESDTQYF.

The chain has TRBV25-1 and TRBJ2-5; 11 nucleotides line up with TRBD1. Germline V gene data show CDR1 as MGHDK and CDR2 as SYGVNS. The CDR3 sequence is 15 residues long. V shed 4 bases and J 5 bases; nucleotides not matched to a gene: 6. CDR3 amino acids: CASSAWDRGTETQYF. CDR3 nucleotide sequence: TGTGCCAGCAGTGCGTGGGACAGGGGGACGGAGACCCAGTACTTC.

This clonotype has only a few counts. The V and J genes are TRBV20-1 and TRBJ1-1; no clear D gene. Germline V gives CDR1 DFQATT, CDR2 SNEGSKA (reference sequence). The CDR3 has 14 residues. Trimming took 7 bases from V and 3 from J, leaving 18 bases between them. The CDR3 spells CSVGITPRHTEAFF. The CDR3 region has the DNA TGCAGTGTAGGTATAACTCCCAGGCACACTGAAGCTTTCTTT.

The chain is built from TRBV6-5 and TRBJ2-5, with D possibly being TRBD1 (6 bases). Trimming took 7 bases from V and 1 from J, leaving 13 bases between them. The germline V gene has CDR1 MNHEY and CDR2 SVGAGI. This CDR3 region has 14 residues. The CDR3 region has the DNA TGTGCCAGCACCCCAGGGGCACCCCAAGAGACCCAGTACTTC. It specifies CASTPGAPQETQYF.

This chain connects TRBV13 to TRBJ2-1; 9 bases are shared with TRBD2. Losses at the gene ends were 2 bases for V and 9 bases for J; bases not matched to a gene: 11. Per the germline V gene, CDR1 is PRHDT and CDR2 is FYEKMQ (reference sequence). The CDR3 extends over 16 amino acids. The CDR3 here is CASSLRTLAGDGEQFF. The CDR3 DNA follows: TGTGCCAGCAGCTTAAGGACGTTAGCGGGGGACGGTGAGCAGTTCTTC.

The V and J genes are TRBV29-1 and TRBJ1-2; TRBD1 matches 12 bases. Germline V gene lookup returns CDR1 SQVTM and CDR2 ANQGSEA. This CDR3 has 12 residues. Unmatched junction bases numbered 5, after V lost 7 bases and J lost 8 bases. The CDR3 DNA follows: TGCAGCGCGGGGACAGGGGGCGGAGGCTACACCTTC. Residues: CSAGTGGGGYTF.

The V gene is TRBV7-8, the J gene TRBJ1-1; D gene unclear. Trimming took off 4 bases at V and 8 bases at J, with 8 bases between the two ends. CDR3 length equals 11 residues. Germline V gene sequence: CDR1 SGHVS, CDR2 FQNEAQ. The CDR3 loop reads CASSSAGEAFF. The CDR3 DNA follows: TGTGCCAGCAGCTCGGCGGGGGAAGCTTTCTTT.

J is TRBJ1-6 and V is TRBV6-5; 9 nucleotides agree with TRBD1. V lost 5 bases and J lost 8; bases outside the gene matches: 10. The CDR3 totals 16 residues. Germline CDR1 and CDR2: MNHEY and SVGAGI. The CDR3 loop is CASSPYRGLKDSPLHF. CDR3 nucleotides: TGTGCCAGCAGTCCATACAGGGGGCTGAAGGATTCACCCCTCCACTTT.

This clonotype occurred a few times. This chain uses TRBV7-2 with TRBJ2-1, with TRBD1 matching over 9 bases. V shed 4 bases, J shed 1 base, and the junction held 5 bases outside the gene matches. CDR1 is SGHTA and CDR2 is FQGNSA in the germline V gene. This CDR3 is built from 16 residues. As DNA, the CDR3 is TGTGCCAGCAGCTCCAAGGGACAGGGATCCTACAATGAGCAGTTCTTC. Its translation: CASSSKGQGSYNEQFF.

V is TRBV6-9 and J is TRBJ2-3; 10 bases agree with TRBD2. The CDR3 runs to 16 residues. Germline V CDR1 and CDR2: MNHGY, SVAAGI. Losses at the gene ends were 6 bases for V and 3 bases for J; bases not matched to a gene: 9. The CDR3 is CASRPNSGGKTDTQYF. The DNA for the CDR3 is TGTGCCAGCAGGCCTAATAGCGGGGGGAAGACAGATACGCAGTATTTT.

The V and J genes are TRBV5-1 and TRBJ2-1, with D unclear. Deletions cut 1 base from V and 0 bases from J, with 11 bases between. CDR1 is SGHRS, CDR2 YFSETQ, per germline. The length of the CDR3 is 16 residues. The CDR3 here is CASSLFRADSYNEQFF. CDR3 nucleotide sequence: TGCGCCAGCAGCTTGTTCCGCGCCGACTCCTACAATGAGCAGTTCTTC.

This clonotype has a handful of counts. V and J are TRBV5-6 and TRBJ1-2; 10 bases agree with TRBD1. J was trimmed by 13 bases and V by 3 bases; bases with no gene match: 15. The CDR3 is 15 amino acids. CDR1 is SGHDT and CDR2 is YYEEEE in the germline V gene. CDR3 DNA sequence: TGTGCCAGCAGCTCCCGGACAGGGGGTAAAACGGCGTCCACCTTC. Translating it yields CASSSRTGGKTASTF.

This clonotype was seen more than once but under ten times. The gene calls are TRBV15 and TRBJ2-5; 8 bases fit TRBD2. The CDR3 runs to 15 residues. The germline CDR1 and CDR2 sequences are LNHNV and YYDKDF (reference sequence). V was pared by 1 base and J by 5 bases, with 6 bases of the junction left unmatched. The CDR3 is CATSRAGGPGETQYF. For the CDR3, the DNA is TGTGCCACCAGCAGAGCGGGAGGGCCGGGGGAGACCCAGTACTTC.

This sequence joins TRBV9 and TRBJ2-2; D is perhaps TRBD2 (5 bases). Trimming removed 8 bases from V and 1 base from J, with 15 bases in between. The CDR3 has 15 residues. Germline V gives CDR1 SGDLS, CDR2 YYNGEE. The CDR3 DNA sequence: TGTGCCAGTCAGCCGGAGGACTTGAACACCGGGGAGCTGTTTTTT. This translates into CASQPEDLNTGELFF.

This clonotype was counted a few times. The rearrangement links TRBV9 to TRBJ2-7, with a possible D match to TRBD2 (5 bases). Trimming stripped 1 base from V and 0 bases from J, with 20 bases between. The germline CDR1 and CDR2 sequences are SGDLS and YYNGEE. The CDR3 covers 18 residues. CDR3 amino acids: CASSVYASSSLSSYEQYF. The CDR3 DNA follows: TGTGCCAGCAGCGTATACGCTAGCAGCTCCCTCAGCTCCTACGAGCAGTACTTC.

The V call is TRBV5-1, the J call TRBJ2-3, with 7 bases that match TRBD1. Germline CDR1 and CDR2: SGHRS and YFSETQ. V shed 4 bases and J 4 bases; nucleotides not matched to a gene: 9. The CDR3 sequence is 15 residues long. DNA for the CDR3: TGCGCCAGCAGCCCAGGGACAGCCAGATCAGATACGCAGTATTTT. Translated, it gives CASSPGTARSDTQYF.

This clonotype has more than one count but fewer than ten. The gene calls are TRBV27 and TRBJ1-1; D remains unclear. CDR3 size: 13 residues. The V and J ends lost 3 bases and 10 bases respectively, with 15 bases between them. The germline CDR1 and CDR2 sequences are MNHEY and SMNVEV (reference sequence). CDR3 in amino acids: CASSFREGGRAFF. CDR3 coding DNA: TGTGCCAGCAGTTTCCGTGAAGGAGGGCGAGCTTTCTTT.